A single sample is the source of the 13 T cell receptor beta chains below, sequenced in a study of blood T cell repertoires in COVID-19. Clones were sequenced by immunoSEQ multiplex PCR, and TCRdb holds only the in-frame ones, with some missing. The sample shows about 170,000 clones, roughly 80% of them seen only once. Sequencing was done on a sample of peripheral blood. The receptors were sampled from an elderly woman with COVID-19, enrolled during active disease.

CDR3 bases: TGCAGCGTAGGAAGGACAGATCAAGAGACCCAGTACTTC. This codes for CSVGRTDQETQYF. The genes are TRBV29-1 and TRBJ2-5, with D possibly being TRBD1 (6 bases). CDR3 size: 13 residues. Between the trimmed V and J ends, which lost 6 bases and 2 bases, there was a span of 13 bases. Per the germline V gene, CDR1 is SQVTM and CDR2 is ANQGSEA.

V is TRBV18 and J is TRBJ1-2; tentatively, D is TRBD1 (6 bases). The ends were cut back, 2 bases at V and 2 bases at J, with 21 bases in the middle. The CDR3 is 18 amino acids. Germline CDR1 and CDR2: KGHSH and LQKENI. CDR3 in amino acids: CASSPLTGPGNINYGYTF. The CDR3, as DNA: TGTGCCAGCTCACCATTAACAGGGCCAGGGAACATAAACTATGGCTACACCTTC.

The chain recombines TRBV19 with TRBJ2-5; 8 positions agree with TRBD2. Germline V gene sequence: CDR1 LNHDA, CDR2 SQIVND (reference sequence). J lost 2 bases, V lost 7 bases, and 12 bases had no gene match. The CDR3 covers 16 residues. The DNA for the CDR3 is TGTGCCAGTATGGCCCGGGGGGGACCAGGGCAAGAGACCCAGTACTTC. Translating it yields CASMARGGPGQETQYF.

V is TRBV10-3 and J is TRBJ1-1, with 7 bases that match TRBD1. The ends lost 2 bases at V and 7 bases at J; junction bases unmatched: 10. The germline V gene encodes CDR1 ENHRY and CDR2 SYGVKD. The CDR3 runs to 15 residues. The CDR3 DNA follows: TGTGCCATCAGTGAGAGAGGGGGTGGGGACAGTGAAGCTTTCTTT. This translates into CAISERGGGDSEAFF.

This sequence joins TRBV9 and TRBJ1-3, with 7 bases matching TRBD1. Germline V gene data show CDR1 as SGDLS and CDR2 as YYNGEE. Unmatched junction bases numbered 7, after V lost 3 bases and J lost 4 bases. CDR3 length equals 15 residues. The CDR3 region is CASSGRDSQGNTIYF. CDR3 DNA: TGTGCCAGCAGCGGACGGGACAGTCAGGGAAACACCATATATTTT.

CDR3: CATSRGIVGGHDEKLFF. The CDR3 DNA sequence: TGTGCCACCAGCAGAGGAATTGTGGGGGGGCATGATGAAAAACTGTTTTTT. The chain carries TRBV15 and TRBJ1-4; D possibly corresponds to TRBD1 (6 bases). The CDR3 runs 17 residues. Germline loops: CDR1 LNHNV, CDR2 YYDKDF (reference sequence). V lost 1 base, J lost 6 bases, and 18 bases lay in between. The whole variable domain, remainder taken from reference TRBV15 and TRBJ1-4, is DAMVIQNPRYQVTQFGKPVTLSCSQTLNHNVMYWYQQKSSQAPKLLFHYYDKDFNNEADTPDNFQSRRPNTSFCFLDIRSPGLGDTAMYLCATSRGIVGGHDEKLFFGSGTQLSVL.

This clone was found once. This chain uses TRBV5-1 with TRBJ2-5; no clear D gene. The CDR3 length is 12 residues. The germline gives CDR1 SGHRS, CDR2 YFSETQ. The ends were cut back, 0 bases at V and 8 bases at J, with 8 bases in the middle. The CDR3 nucleotides read TGCGCCAGCAGCTTGGCCCGCGGAACCCAGTACTTC. Protein product: CASSLARGTQYF.

The chain couples TRBV5-4 to TRBJ1-1; 11 bases agree with TRBD1. The CDR3 loop spans 14 amino acids. The V gene end was trimmed by 3 bases and the J gene end by 3 bases; junction bases not matched to a gene: 1. Germline V lookup: CDR1 SGHNT, CDR2 YYREEE (reference sequence). CDR3 region: CASSSGQGDTEAFF. The CDR3 DNA sequence: TGTGCCAGCAGCTCGGGACAGGGGGACACTGAAGCTTTCTTT.

This sequence joins TRBV3-1 (or the pseudogene TRBV3-2) and TRBJ2-5; 7 nucleotides match TRBD2. The germline V gene encodes CDR1 LGHDT and CDR2 YNNKEL (reference sequence). This CDR3 has 16 amino acids. The V and J ends lost 3 bases and 5 bases, in that order; junction bases with no gene match: 12. CDR3 protein: CASSQGLAALRETQYF. As DNA, the CDR3 is TGTGCCAGCAGCCAGGGCCTAGCGGCCCTGAGGGAGACCCAGTACTTC.

V usage is TRBV19 and J usage is TRBJ1-1; D uncertain. The CDR3 runs 14 residues. V lost 4 bases to trimming and J lost 1 base, with 10 bases between them. The germline V gene encodes CDR1 LNHDA and CDR2 SQIVND (reference sequence). The CDR3 reads CASSTREANTEAFF. In nucleotides, the CDR3 is TGTGCCAGTAGTACCCGGGAGGCGAACACTGAAGCTTTCTTT.

This clone was seen a single time. The chain carries TRBV7-2 and TRBJ2-7; 11 positions agree with TRBD2. This CDR3 has 14 residues. Germline V lookup: CDR1 SGHTA, CDR2 FQGNSA. V shed 5 bases and J 2 bases; nucleotides not matched to a gene: 2. CDR3 sequence: CASSRGLAAYEQYF. DNA for the CDR3: TGTGCCAGCAGCCGGGGACTAGCGGCCTACGAGCAGTACTTC. The whole variable domain, remainder taken from reference TRBV7-2 and TRBJ2-7, is GAGVSQSPSNKVTEKGKDVELRCDPISGHTALYWYRQSLGQGLEFLIYFQGNSAPDKSGLPSDRFSAERTGGSVSTLTIQRTQQEDSAVYLCASSRGLAAYEQYFGPGTRLTVT.

The chain joins TRBV19 to TRBJ1-6; 8 bases map to TRBD1. V gave up 5 bases and J gave up 7 bases; unmatched junction bases: 4. CDR3 length: 14 residues. Germline V gives CDR1 LNHDA, CDR2 SQIVND (reference sequence). Written as DNA, the CDR3 is TGTGCCAGTAGTCTTAGGACAGGGAATTCACCCCTCCACTTT. Its protein is CASSLRTGNSPLHF.

The rearrangement uses TRBV29-1 and TRBJ2-4; no clear D. The V end lost 6 bases, the J end lost 1 base, and 10 bases lay between the germline ends. The CDR3 spans 13 residues. Germline assignment: CDR1 SQVTM and CDR2 ANQGSEA. In nucleotides, the CDR3 is TGCAGCGTGGAGAGGTTGGCCAAAAACATTCAGTACTTC. Amino acid sequence: CSVERLAKNIQYF.